This T cell receptor beta chain originates from a study of blood T cells in healthy people across ages. Per germline, CDR1 SGDLS and CDR2 YYNGEE. The CDR3 is made up of 17 amino acids. Trimming pared 4 bases from V and 2 bases from J, leaving 18 bases between. Primed by a sample-barcoded 5' primer and a J-beta primer mix, a second PCR proceeded for 7 to 11 cycles. MiXCR was run by TCRdb on the 5' RACE reads, yielding one entry per CDR3 protein. The sample contains more than 500,000 distinct CDR3 sequences, 27% of which appear only once. This clonotype was detected only a few times. The sequencing sample was made of blood. The chain employs TRBV9 and TRBJ2-2; D may be TRBD2 (7 bases). The receptor was derived from a woman between 70 and 85 years old in good health. Written as DNA, the CDR3 is TGTGCCAGCAGCCGCGTGGGCGGGGGCCCTAACACCGGGGAGCTGTTTTTT. It specifies CASSRVGGGPNTGELFF.